This TCR beta chain was sequenced for a study of response to subunit inactivated influenza vaccine. Study-level findings and limits: A suggestion made by the authors is that each seasonal influenza vaccination recruits few new T cells.

TCRdb passed the RT-PCR reads through MiXCR, listing each CDR3 protein once. The data contain under 550,000 distinct CDR3 sequences, approximately 7.8% of them singletons. This clonotype appeared a few times. Its antigen remains unidentified. Germline V CDR1 and CDR2: MRHNA, SNTAGT. V lost 6 bases, J lost 0 bases, and 14 bases lay in between. The CDR3 has 15 amino acids. Sequencing was performed on PBMCs from blood, taken roughly 24 months after vaccination. This chain links TRBV6-4 with TRBJ1-1; tentative D call: TRBD1 (6 bases). The clonotype originates from a man aged 45 to 75 who received an inactivated influenza vaccine. The CDR3 protein is CASRHRANMNTEAFF. The CDR3 DNA reads as TGTGCCAGCAGGCACAGGGCCAACATGAACACTGAAGCTTTCTTT.